This T cell receptor beta chain originates from a study of a mutant IDH1 vaccine in newly diagnosed glioma. Study background: Mean patient age was roughly 43 years; around 60% were male and around 38% female.

This sample's time point: week 23, last vaccination. The content of each vaccine dose was 300 ug of mutant IDH1 20-mer peptide, and topical imiquimod accompanied it. Comments on this clone: Its antigen is still unknown.

Profiling relied on immunoSEQ multiplex PCR, and the TCRdb table lists in-frame clones only, not all of them. The top ten clones hold roughly 6.3% of a sample with 40,000 to 50,000 clones, 78% of them seen once. J gave up 5 bases and V 1 base, and 13 bases lay outside the gene matches. CDR1 is LGHNA and CDR2 is YSLEER in the germline V gene. This CDR3 has 19 residues. This clonotype originated in a woman aged 40 to 49 with glioma. Some clones in this sample may be carry-over from other donors' samples. The chain is built from TRBV4-3 and TRBJ2-2; 10 bases align to TRBD1. The sequencing used PBMCs, collected from a glioma patient whose treatment included an IDH1 peptide vaccine. The DNA of the CDR3 is TGCGCCAGCAGCCAAGGGGCATCGACAGGGGGCGGCCAAACCGGGGAGCTGTTTTTT. This encodes CASSQGASTGGGQTGELFF.